A selection of T cell receptor beta chains follows, all from one sample in a study of human T cells and chemical hapten exposure. Each CDR3 protein is one row after TCRdb ran MiXCR on the 5' RACE reads. Among roughly 120,000 distinct CDR3 sequences listed, approximately 19% were seen once. These receptors all stem from a human donor in good health. Both conserved end residues are part of each CDR3. D genes are given only for firm matches.

D gene | J gene | CDR3 length | V gene | CDR3 protein
- | TRBJ2-3 | 14 | TRBV18 | CASSPGKDTDTQYF
- | TRBJ2-3 | 13 | TRBV9 | CASEPTYTDTQYF
- | TRBJ2-7 | 14 | TRBV20-1 | CSAPSGTSTYEQYF
- | TRBJ2-5 | 15 | TRBV14 | CASSPLDWYQETQYF
TRBD1 | TRBJ2-3 | 17 | TRBV5-5 | CASSLEIAGGWTDTQYF
TRBD1 | TRBJ1-1 | 16 | TRBV20-1 | CSARVKGTAMNTEAFF
- | TRBJ2-5 | 13 | TRBV29-1 | CSVALGSKETQYF
TRBD1 | TRBJ1-5 | 16 | TRBV20-1 | CSASGQARASNQPQHF
TRBD1 | TRBJ1-6 | 17 | TRBV5-4 | CASSFVGQDEFNSPLHF
TRBD2 | TRBJ2-1 | 14 | TRBV7-8 | CASSHSGFYNEQFF
- | TRBJ1-5 | 15 | TRBV19 | CASSIDGSRNQPQHF
- | TRBJ1-2 | 15 | TRBV28 | CASSSSSGGYYGYTF
- | TRBJ1-5 | 14 | TRBV27 | CASSLSRGNQPQHF
- | TRBJ2-1 | 17 | TRBV5-1 | CASSLRVTGVGVNEQFF
- | TRBJ2-1 | 14 | TRBV27 | CASRDASSYNEQFF
TRBD1 | TRBJ2-2 | 15 | TRBV18 | CASSLGQANTGELFF
- | TRBJ2-5 | 14 | TRBV28 | CASRFDSSQETQYF
TRBD1 | TRBJ1-1 | 17 | TRBV20-1 | CSARGGQGKSLSTEAFF
- | TRBJ2-3 | 13 | TRBV27 | CASSSDSYDTQYF
TRBD1 | TRBJ1-1 | 15 | TRBV12-3/TRBV12-4 | CANSRQGAPNTEAFF
TRBD2 | TRBJ2-1 | 14 | TRBV2 | CASSLAGVRNEQFF
- | TRBJ2-1 | 15 | TRBV6-5 | CASRAGPSRYNEQFF
- | TRBJ1-5 | 13 | TRBV20-1 | CSASVGRGQPQHF
TRBD2 | TRBJ2-1 | 20 | TRBV2 | CASRNQLGRLAGGKDNEQFF
- | TRBJ1-2 | 13 | TRBV29-1 | CSVEGFANYGYTF
TRBD2 | TRBJ2-1 | 15 | TRBV19 | CASRQGGTTYNEQFF
- | TRBJ2-1 | 13 | TRBV20-1 | CSASSTDYNEQFF
- | TRBJ2-3 | 14 | TRBV12-3/TRBV12-4 | CASSPPGGTDTQYF
- | TRBJ2-7 | 13 | TRBV29-1 | CSVEGAGTYEQYF
- | TRBJ2-2 | 13 | TRBV11-2 | CASSLRLTGELFF
- | TRBJ1-1 | 15 | TRBV27 | CASSLSGWGSTEAFF
TRBD1 | TRBJ1-5 | 15 | TRBV30 | CAWTRQGVGNQPQHF
- | TRBJ1-2 | 11 | TRBV6-1 | CASSEGPGMHF
- | TRBJ1-2 | 14 | TRBV27 | CASSLRGGGYGYTF
- | TRBJ2-3 | 15 | TRBV12-3/TRBV12-4 | CASSLEGHPGDTQYF
- | TRBJ1-1 | 13 | TRBV20-1 | CSARDPGSLEAFF
- | TRBJ1-3 | 14 | TRBV29-1 | CSVARITSGNTIYF
TRBD1 | TRBJ2-7 | 14 | TRBV18 | CASSPGTGVNEQYF
- | TRBJ1-2 | 14 | TRBV7-9 | CASSSSMGNYGYTF
TRBD1 | TRBJ2-2 | 14 | TRBV27 | CASSPTQGAGELFF
- | TRBJ1-2 | 13 | TRBV12-3/TRBV12-4 | CASTPPNNYGYTF
- | TRBJ2-2 | 15 | TRBV7-9 | CASSAGGTNTGELFF